This TCR beta chain stems from a study of T cells expressing NK-cell markers. Study details: Investigators obtained TCR beta repertoires from sorted CD3+CD56+NKG2C+, CD3+CD56+NKG2C- and CD3+CD56-NKG2C+ T cells. Within the sequenced cohort of eight donors, seven exhibited HCMV seropositivity and one was seronegative. General study findings and limits: In more than five donors, dominant CD3+CD56+NKG2C+ clonotypes ranked among the top 10 CD8+ clonotypes.

Germline loops: CDR1 SGHTA, CDR2 FQGNSA. The CDR3 is made up of 16 amino acids. UMI-tagged 5'RACE template switching yielded the TCR beta cDNA. From its re-call of the 5' RACE reads, TCRdb lists each CDR3 protein once, without DNA. In total, the table holds 500,000 to 600,000 distinct CDR3 sequences. A note on this clonotype: The target antigen is unknown.

The chain joins TRBV7-2 to TRBJ2-5. The receptor was derived from a man aged 18 to 30 in good health. Sequencing input: blood T cells: a sorted CD56 or NKG2C T cell subset, CD4+ or CD8+ T cells, or bulk PBMC T cells (not recorded which). CDR3 sequence: CASSQAVRGPQETQYF. The full variable domain, with the rest looked up from reference TRBV7-2 and TRBJ2-5, is GAGVSQSPSNKVTEKGKDVELRCDPISGHTALYWYRQSLGQGLEFLIYFQGNSAPDKSGLPSDRFSAERTGGSVSTLTIQRTQQEDSAVYLCASSQAVRGPQETQYFGPGTRLLVL.